This is a list of T cell receptor beta chains from one sample in a study of early T cells in non-severe SARS-CoV-2 infection. TCRdb analysed the 5' RACE reads with MiXCR anew, one entry per CDR3 protein. The top ten clones hold over 10% of a sample with roughly 30,000 distinct CDR3 sequences, approximately 5.2% of them seen once. Source material: whole blood. The receptors shown here come from an adult who was a healthcare worker with PCR-confirmed SARS-CoV-2 infection or an uninfected control (not recorded which). Both conserved end residues are part of each CDR3. D genes are given only for firm matches. Clone sizes are given selectively: once, few, many, or a class where the clone is expanded.

d_gene | j_gene | v_gene | abundance | CDR3aa | CDR3nt
- | TRBJ2-5 | TRBV6-6 | many | CASSRTEQETQYF | TGTGCCAGCAGCCGGACAGAGCAAGAGACCCAGTACTTC
- | TRBJ1-2 | TRBV6-5 | few | CASRRTGLNYGYTF | TGTGCCAGCAGGCGTACAGGGCTGAACTATGGCTACACCTTC
TRBD2 | TRBJ2-7 | TRBV20-1 | many | CSARGYRTSGSYEQYF | TGCAGTGCTAGAGGTTATAGGACTAGCGGCTCCTACGAGCAGTACTTC
TRBD2 | TRBJ2-3 | TRBV4-3 | many | CASSLGLAGTDTQYF | TGCGCCAGCAGCCTTGGACTAGCTGGCACAGATACGCAGTATTTT
TRBD2 | TRBJ2-1 | TRBV7-9 | many | CASSPAGGLYNEQFF | TGTGCCAGCAGCCCAGCGGGGGGGTTATACAATGAGCAGTTCTTC
TRBD1 | TRBJ2-2 | TRBV5-6 | many | CASSLRDRNTGELFF | TGTGCCAGCAGCCTCCGGGACAGAAACACCGGGGAGCTGTTTTTT
- | TRBJ2-5 | TRBV7-2 | many | CASSPGPEETQYF | TGTGCCAGCAGCCCCGGCCCGGAGGAGACCCAGTACTTC
- | TRBJ1-6 | TRBV20-1 | many | CSARRTENNSPLHF | TGCAGTGCTAGACGGACAGAAAATAATTCACCCCTCCACTTT
- | TRBJ2-5 | TRBV12-3/TRBV12-4 | many | CASSPPVGARETQYF | TGTGCCAGCAGTCCCCCGGTCGGGGCACGGGAGACCCAGTACTTC
- | TRBJ2-1 | TRBV27 | - | CASSLGGLNEQFF | TGTGCCAGCAGTTTGGGGGGCCTTAATGAGCAGTTCTTC
TRBD1 | TRBJ1-6 | TRBV5-5 | - | CASSSDRNPNSPLHF | TGTGCCAGCAGCTCGGACAGGAATCCCAATTCACCCCTCCACTTT
- | TRBJ1-1 | TRBV6-4 | many | CASSMDGNTEAFF | TGTGCCAGCAGCATGGACGGGAACACTGAAGCTTTCTTT
TRBD2 | TRBJ2-1 | TRBV2 | few | CASGGLGGGNEQFF | TGTGCCAGCGGAGGACTAGGTGGCGGCAATGAGCAGTTCTTC
TRBD1 | TRBJ2-1 | TRBV20-1 | many | CSASEGGTGLALRQFF | TGCAGTGCTAGCGAAGGAGGGACAGGGCTTGCCCTTCGGCAGTTCTTC
- | TRBJ2-1 | TRBV4-3 | many | CASSQTRFF | TGCGCCAGCAGCCAAACTAGGTTCTTC
- | TRBJ2-6 | TRBV12-3/TRBV12-4 | many | CASSRDTYSGANVLTF | TGTGCCAGCAGCCGGGACACTTACTCTGGGGCCAACGTCCTGACTTTC
- | TRBJ2-7 | TRBV18 | few | CASSPLVQPAEQYF | TGTGCCAGCTCACCACTGGTCCAACCGGCCGAGCAGTACTTC
- | TRBJ1-5 | TRBV21-1 | many | CASSYRDNQPQHF | TGTGCCAGCTCCTACAGGGACAATCAGCCCCAGCATTTT
- | TRBJ1-3 | TRBV12-3/TRBV12-4 | many | CASRGGPDTIYF | TGTGCCAGCAGGGGGGGACCTGACACCATATATTTT
TRBD1 | TRBJ2-3 | TRBV18 | - | CVSSLDRGIDTQYF | TGTGTCAGCTCACTGGACAGGGGGATAGATACGCAGTATTTT
- | TRBJ1-5 | TRBV29-1 | many | CSVAGSGQPQHF | TGCAGCGTTGCGGGTTCGGGCCAGCCCCAGCATTTT
- | TRBJ2-1 | TRBV30 | many | CAWSGSMGGHNEQFF | TGTGCCTGGAGTGGATCGATGGGGGGCCACAATGAGCAGTTCTTC
- | TRBJ2-1 | TRBV4-2 | few | CASSQANSGARGNEQFF | TGTGCCAGCAGCCAAGCCAATAGCGGGGCCAGGGGGAATGAGCAGTTCTTC